This TCR beta chain was retrieved from a study of T-cell memory formation after mild COVID-19. TCRdb itself ran the 5' RACE reads through MiXCR, one entry per CDR3 protein. The sample has under 300,000 distinct CDR3 sequences; 8.2% are singletons. This clonotype was sampled from a young man who had mild COVID-19 (a few samples of this study predate the infection). Cell type and time point are not known. What was sequenced was PBMCs or a T cell subset sorted from them (not recorded which).

The CDR3 bases are TGTGCCAGCAGTTACTACCAGGAAGAAGCTTTCTTT. This encodes CASSYYQEEAFF. The rearrangement joins TRBV6-6 to TRBJ1-1; D not certain. Germline V gene sequence: CDR1 MNHNY, CDR2 SVGAGI (reference sequence). Trimming removed 1 base from V and 8 bases from J, with 8 bases in between. The length of the CDR3 is 12 residues.